A single sample is the source of the 25 T cell receptor beta chains below, sequenced in a study of blood T cell repertoires in COVID-19. Repertoires were generated with immunoSEQ multiplex PCR, while TCRdb's copy carries only in-frame clones and drops some. The profile shows roughly 180,000 clones, roughly 80% of them singletons. The specimen sequenced was peripheral blood. These receptors were taken from a man between 60 and 70 years old with active or convalescent COVID-19.

This clone was observed a single time. Other DNA sequences in the same sample also yield this CDR3. V is TRBV12-3 or TRBV12-4 and J is TRBJ1-1, with D uncertain. The CDR3 covers 13 residues. The V end lost 1 base, the J end lost 1 base, and 4 bases lay between the germline ends. The CDR3 region has the DNA TGTGCCAGCAGTTTAGACGGGAACACTGAAGCTTTCTTT. Amino acids: CASSLDGNTEAFF.

This rearrangement joins TRBV7-2 to TRBJ2-1; 9 bases are a match to TRBD2. The J segment lost 8 bases and the V segment lost 2 bases, leaving 7 bases of the junction unmatched. The germline V gene encodes CDR1 SGHTA and CDR2 FQGNSA. There are 15 residues in the CDR3. CDR3 DNA sequence: TGTGCCAGCAGCTTAAGTAGCGGGAGTCACGATGAGCAGTTCTTC. This translates into CASSLSSGSHDEQFF.

Here the CDR3 reads CASSFNRVSYEQYF. CDR3 DNA: TGTGCCAGCAGTTTTAACAGGGTGTCCTACGAGCAGTACTTC. This chain links TRBV27 with TRBJ2-7; D possibly corresponds to TRBD1 (6 bases). The CDR3 runs 14 residues. Germline loops: CDR1 MNHEY, CDR2 SMNVEV (reference sequence). V lost 3 bases and J lost 1, with 10 bases in between.

V gene TRBV7-2 combines with J gene TRBJ1-2; TRBD1 agrees at 8 bases. This CDR3 is built from 14 residues. J gave up 8 bases and V 5 bases, and 10 bases lay outside the gene matches. Germline lookup yields CDR1 SGHTA and CDR2 FQGNSA. Written as DNA, the CDR3 is TGTGCCAGCAGCCGTCGGACAGGGTATAGGGGCTACACCTTC. Its translation is CASSRRTGYRGYTF.

The chain carries TRBV11-2 and TRBJ1-2; D is undetermined. Germline V gene lookup returns CDR1 SGHAT and CDR2 FQNNGV. CDR3 size: 14 residues. V was pared by 1 base and J by 4 bases, with 10 bases between. CDR3 amino acids: CASSLAAHSYGYTF. DNA of the CDR3: TGTGCCAGCAGCTTAGCCGCGCACTCCTATGGCTACACCTTC.

This chain links TRBV5-1 with TRBJ2-2; TRBD2 matches at 11 bases. The germline V gene encodes CDR1 SGHRS and CDR2 YFSETQ. The CDR3 is 17 amino acids. After removal of 0 bases from V and 4 bases from J, the junction contained 5 bases not matched to a gene. The CDR3: CASSLDGSGRGTGELFF. CDR3 nucleotides: TGCGCCAGCAGCTTGGATGGTAGCGGGAGGGGCACCGGGGAGCTGTTTTTT.

This rearrangement joins TRBV28 to TRBJ2-3; the match to TRBD1 covers 10 bases. V lost 6 bases and J lost 6; bases outside the gene matches: 12. Germline CDR1 is MDHEN and CDR2 is SYDVKM. The CDR3 extends over 16 amino acids. CDR3 coding DNA: TGTGCCAGCAGGGGACGGGACAGGGGTATTGGGGATACGCAGTATTTT. Protein sequence: CASRGRDRGIGDTQYF.

The V gene is TRBV5-4, the J gene TRBJ2-7; 8 bases fit TRBD1. The CDR3 runs 13 residues. Trimming cost V 2 bases and J 3 bases; bases outside gene matches: 1. CDR1 and CDR2 from the germline V gene are SGHNT and YYREEE (reference sequence). CDR3 loop: CASSFDRGYEQYF. The CDR3 DNA is TGTGCCAGCAGCTTCGACAGGGGCTACGAGCAGTACTTC.

The chain links TRBV24-1 to TRBJ2-1, with D perhaps matching TRBD2 (5 bases). The CDR3 consists of 18 residues. Trimming took off 2 bases at V and 0 bases at J, with 16 bases between the two ends. Germline V gives CDR1 KGHDR, CDR2 SFDVKD. CDR3 nucleotide sequence: TGTGCCACCAGTGATTCCGAACTAGTCCTGAGCTCCTACAATGAGCAGTTCTTC. Translated: CATSDSELVLSSYNEQFF.

The chain links TRBV28 to TRBJ2-5, with 10 bases matching TRBD2. The CDR3 extends over 16 amino acids. The trim removed 8 bases at V and 4 bases at J, leaving 13 bases unmatched. Germline V lookup: CDR1 MDHEN, CDR2 SYDVKM. In nucleotides, the CDR3 is TGTGCCAGCTTAGGGGCTAGCGGGAGTGGAGGAGAGACCCAGTACTTC. Protein: CASLGASGSGGETQYF.

CDR3 sequence reads: CASSLIRGGEQFF. CDR3 nucleotide sequence: TGTGCCAGCAGCTTAATTCGGGGGGGTGAGCAGTTCTTC. The rearrangement joins TRBV11-1 to TRBJ2-1; 8 positions match TRBD2. This CDR3 comprises 13 residues. The V and J ends lost 2 bases and 9 bases, in that order; junction bases with no gene match: 3. CDR1 is SGHAT and CDR2 is FQDESV in the germline V gene (reference sequence).

The chain is built from TRBV28 and TRBJ1-1; 10 bases map to TRBD1. There are 16 residues in the CDR3. V was clipped by 4 bases and J by 1 base; unmatched bases: 6. Germline CDR1 reads MDHEN; CDR2 reads SYDVKM. This CDR3 reads CASSSYRTGGNTEAFF. The CDR3 DNA reads TGTGCCAGCAGTTCCTATAGGACAGGGGGGAACACTGAAGCTTTCTTT.

The genes are TRBV15 and TRBJ2-2; no clear D. V lost 5 bases, J lost 3 bases, and 22 bases lay in between. Looked up from germline, CDR1 is LNHNV and CDR2 is YYDKDF (reference sequence). The CDR3 contains 18 residues. CDR3 DNA: TGTGCCACCAGCTTGTCCCACGGGTCTAGTAAGGACACCGGGGAGCTGTTTTTT. Amino acids: CATSLSHGSSKDTGELFF. The full variable domain, completed using reference TRBV15 and TRBJ2-2, is DAMVIQNPRYQVTQFGKPVTLSCSQTLNHNVMYWYQQKSSQAPKLLFHYYDKDFNNEADTPDNFQSRRPNTSFCFLDIRSPGLGDTAMYLCATSLSHGSSKDTGELFFGEGSRLTVL.

The chain recombines TRBV12-3 or TRBV12-4 with TRBJ1-2; D not resolved. The CDR3 is 13 residues long. V was pared by 6 bases and J by 6 bases, with 14 bases between. The CDR3 spells CASSITGDDGYTF. The CDR3 DNA is TGTGCCAGCAGCATCACCGGAGACGATGGCTACACCTTC.

This clone was observed once. The chain is built from TRBV5-4 and TRBJ2-6; TRBD1 matches at 9 bases. Trimming removed 6 bases from V and 0 bases from J; junction bases left unmatched: 13. Germline V CDR1 and CDR2: SGHNT, YYREEE (reference sequence). The CDR3 consists of 19 residues. This CDR3 reads CASTSNFWTGASGANVLTF. DNA for the CDR3: TGTGCCAGCACCTCAAATTTTTGGACAGGGGCCTCTGGGGCCAACGTCCTGACTTTC.

V and J are TRBV6-5 and TRBJ1-6; a weak D match, TRBD1 (5 bases). The ends were cut back, 6 bases at V and 9 bases at J, with 12 bases in the middle. CDR1 is MNHEY and CDR2 is SVGAGI in the germline V gene. The CDR3 sequence is 13 residues long. DNA of the CDR3: TGTGCCAGCAGACCCGACAGTTTTTCACCCCTCCACTTT. It yields the protein CASRPDSFSPLHF.

V usage is TRBV4-2 and J usage is TRBJ2-1; D might be TRBD2 (5 bases). The V end was cut by 4 bases, the J end by 5 bases, with 24 bases between. Germline CDR1 reads LGHNA; CDR2 reads YNFKEQ. This CDR3 has 18 residues. CDR3 coding DNA: TGTGCCAGCAGCCCCGGTTCTAGCTGGGCGAGTAGCCACAATGAGCAGTTCTTC. The encoded protein is CASSPGSSWASSHNEQFF.

This chain connects TRBV19 to TRBJ1-5; possibly TRBD1 for D (6 bases). This CDR3 has 16 amino acids. V lost 6 bases and J 4 bases, leaving 19 bases between the germline ends. In germline, CDR1 is LNHDA, CDR2 SQIVND (reference sequence). This chain's CDR3 is CASSGTHLKGNQPQHF. The CDR3 DNA follows: TGTGCCAGTAGCGGGACACACTTAAAAGGGAATCAGCCCCAGCATTTT.

This chain links TRBV2 with TRBJ1-3; D unclear. Trimming cost V 1 base and J 0 bases, with 10 bases left between them. The CDR3 is 16 amino acids. CDR1 and CDR2 from the germline V gene are SNHLY and FYNNEI. In nucleotides, the CDR3 is TGTGCCAGCAGTGAAGTTCACGCGAGCTCTGGAAACACCATATATTTT. Translated, it gives CASSEVHASSGNTIYF.

The chain recombines TRBV4-1 with TRBJ1-2; 8 nucleotides agree with TRBD1. V lost 1 base and J lost 2; bases outside the gene matches: 3. The CDR3 is 15 amino acids. Germline values: CDR1 MGHRA, CDR2 YSYEKL. CDR3 nucleotides: TGCGCCAGCAGCCAAGTAAGACAGGGGAACTATGGCTACACCTTC. Residues: CASSQVRQGNYGYTF.

This rearrangement joins TRBV5-1 to TRBJ2-7; 9 nucleotides line up with TRBD1. The CDR3 covers 15 residues. Germline assignment: CDR1 SGHRS and CDR2 YFSETQ. The V gene end was trimmed by 3 bases and the J gene end by 7 bases; junction bases not matched to a gene: 11. CDR3 in DNA: TGCGCCAGCAGCTCGGAAAACAGGGGGCCGAGTGAGCAGTACTTC. This sequence encodes CASSSENRGPSEQYF.

This clone appeared a few times. V usage is TRBV12-5 and J usage is TRBJ2-5, with 10 bases aligning to TRBD1. Germline V CDR1 and CDR2: LGHNT, FRNRAP. Trimming cost V 1 base and J 8 bases; bases outside gene matches: 7. The CDR3 consists of 15 residues. CDR3 nucleotide sequence: TGTGCTAGTGGTTTGGCCCGGACAGGGGGTATTACCCAGTACTTC. This codes for CASGLARTGGITQYF.

CDR3 bases: TGTGCCAGCAGCTCACGGACAGGCACAGATACGCAGTATTTT. This sequence encodes CASSSRTGTDTQYF. The rearrangement uses TRBV7-2 and TRBJ2-3, with D possibly TRBD1 on 6 matching bases. The germline V gene has CDR1 SGHTA and CDR2 FQGNSA. The ends were cut back, 4 bases at V and 1 base at J, with 9 bases in the middle. CDR3 length: 14 amino acids.

The chain joins TRBV29-1 to TRBJ1-2; 9 bases line up with TRBD1. CDR3 size: 14 residues. CDR1 is SQVTM and CDR2 is ANQGSEA in the germline V gene. After removal of 4 bases from V and 9 bases from J, the junction contained 12 bases not matched to a gene. Here the CDR3 DNA reads TGCAGCGTTGCTAGCCAGACAGGGGGAGTTAGCTACACCTTC. Its protein product is CSVASQTGGVSYTF.

The chain couples TRBV4-3 to TRBJ2-5; D perhaps matches TRBD1 (8 bases). Between the trimmed V and J ends, which lost 1 base and 4 bases, there was a span of 13 bases. CDR1 is LGHNA and CDR2 is YSLEER in the germline V gene. This CDR3 region has 15 residues. The CDR3 bases are TGCGCCAGCAGCCAAGGGAACAGGGGGGGAGAGACCCAGTACTTC. It specifies CASSQGNRGGETQYF.